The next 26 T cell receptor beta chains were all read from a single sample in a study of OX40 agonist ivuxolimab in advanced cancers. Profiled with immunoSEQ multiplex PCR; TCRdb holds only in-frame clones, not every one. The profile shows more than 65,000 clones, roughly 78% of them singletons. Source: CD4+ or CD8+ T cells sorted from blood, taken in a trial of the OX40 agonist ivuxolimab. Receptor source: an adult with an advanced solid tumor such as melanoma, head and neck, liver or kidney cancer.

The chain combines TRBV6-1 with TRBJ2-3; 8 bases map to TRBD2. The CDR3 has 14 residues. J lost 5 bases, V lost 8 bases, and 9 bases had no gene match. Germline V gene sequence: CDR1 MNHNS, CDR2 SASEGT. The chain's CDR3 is CASVPGGLGDTQYF. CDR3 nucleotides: TGTGCCAGCGTCCCGGGAGGGCTGGGAGATACGCAGTATTTT.

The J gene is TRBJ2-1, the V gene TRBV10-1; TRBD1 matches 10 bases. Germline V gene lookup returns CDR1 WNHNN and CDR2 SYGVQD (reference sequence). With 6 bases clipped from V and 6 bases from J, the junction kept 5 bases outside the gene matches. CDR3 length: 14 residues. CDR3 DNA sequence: TGCGCCAGCAGGGGGACAGGGGAGTGCAATGAGCAGTTCTTC. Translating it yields CASRGTGECNEQFF.

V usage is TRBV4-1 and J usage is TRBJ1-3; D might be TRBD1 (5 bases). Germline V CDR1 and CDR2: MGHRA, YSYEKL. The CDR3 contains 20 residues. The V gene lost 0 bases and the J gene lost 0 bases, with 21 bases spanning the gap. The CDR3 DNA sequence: TGCGCCAGCAGCCAAGATGGAGGGACGGGGGGTTCCATCTCTGGAAACACCATATATTTT. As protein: CASSQDGGTGGSISGNTIYF.

The CDR3 sequence is CASTLPGGTAEAFF. The DNA for the CDR3 is TGCGCCAGCACCCTTCCCGGGGGTACCGCTGAAGCTTTCTTT. V and J are TRBV5-1 and TRBJ1-1; a weak D match, TRBD1 (5 bases). Trimming left V 6 bases short and J 6 bases short, with 18 bases between. The CDR3 spans 14 residues. Germline CDR1 SGHRS, CDR2 YFSETQ.

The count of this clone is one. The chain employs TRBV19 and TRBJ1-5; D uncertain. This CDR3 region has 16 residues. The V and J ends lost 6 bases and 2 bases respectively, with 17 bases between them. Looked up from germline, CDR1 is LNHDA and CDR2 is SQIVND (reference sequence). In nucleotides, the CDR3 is TGTGCCAGTAGACTCCCCGGGGAGAAGGGCAATCAGCCCCAGCATTTT. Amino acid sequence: CASRLPGEKGNQPQHF.

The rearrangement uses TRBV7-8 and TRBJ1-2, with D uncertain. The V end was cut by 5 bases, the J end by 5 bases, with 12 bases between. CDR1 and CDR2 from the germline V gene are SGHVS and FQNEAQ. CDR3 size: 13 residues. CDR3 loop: CASSPHSLYGYTF. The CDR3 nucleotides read TGTGCCAGCAGCCCGCACAGTCTTTATGGCTACACCTTC.

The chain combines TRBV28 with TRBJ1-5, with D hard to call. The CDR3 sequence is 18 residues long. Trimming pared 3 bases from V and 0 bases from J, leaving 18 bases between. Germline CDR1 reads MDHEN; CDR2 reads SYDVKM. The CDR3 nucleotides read TGTGCCAGCAGTTTTAACCCCGGGCAGCCCTATAGCAATCAGCCCCAGCATTTT. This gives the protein CASSFNPGQPYSNQPQHF.

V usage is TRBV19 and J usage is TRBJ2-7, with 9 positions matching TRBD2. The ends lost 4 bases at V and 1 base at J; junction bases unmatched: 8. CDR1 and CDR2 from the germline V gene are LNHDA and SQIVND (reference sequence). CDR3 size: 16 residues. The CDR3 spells CASSKISGRGSYEQYF. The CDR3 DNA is TGTGCCAGTAGTAAGATTAGCGGGAGAGGGTCCTACGAGCAGTACTTC.

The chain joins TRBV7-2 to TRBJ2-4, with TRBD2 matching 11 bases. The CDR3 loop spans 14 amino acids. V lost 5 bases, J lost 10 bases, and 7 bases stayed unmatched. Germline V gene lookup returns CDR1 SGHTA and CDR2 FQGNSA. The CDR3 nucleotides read TGTGCCAGCAGCCCGCCGGGACTAGCGGATATTCAGTACTTC. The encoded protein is CASSPPGLADIQYF. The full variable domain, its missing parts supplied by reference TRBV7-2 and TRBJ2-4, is GAGVSQSPSNKVTEKGKDVELRCDPISGHTALYWYRQSLGQGLEFLIYFQGNSAPDKSGLPSDRFSAERTGGSVSTLTIQRTQQEDSAVYLCASSPPGLADIQYFGAGTRLSVL.

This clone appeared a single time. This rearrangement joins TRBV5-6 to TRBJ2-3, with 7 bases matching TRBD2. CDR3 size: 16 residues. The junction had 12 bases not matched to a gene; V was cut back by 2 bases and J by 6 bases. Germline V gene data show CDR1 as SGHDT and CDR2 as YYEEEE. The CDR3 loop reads CASSFPGTTTRDTQYF. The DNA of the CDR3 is TGTGCCAGCAGCTTTCCCGGGACTACCACTCGGGATACGCAGTATTTT.

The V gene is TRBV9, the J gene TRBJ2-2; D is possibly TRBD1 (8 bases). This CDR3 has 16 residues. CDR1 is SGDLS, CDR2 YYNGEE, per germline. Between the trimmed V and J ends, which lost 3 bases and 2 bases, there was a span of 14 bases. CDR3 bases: TGTGCCAGCAGCGCGGGGGGACAGGCTAACACCGGGGAGCTGTTTTTT. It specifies CASSAGGQANTGELFF.

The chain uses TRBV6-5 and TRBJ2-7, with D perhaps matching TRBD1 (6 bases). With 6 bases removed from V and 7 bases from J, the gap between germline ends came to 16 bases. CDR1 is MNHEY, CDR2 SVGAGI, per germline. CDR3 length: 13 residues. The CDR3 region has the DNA TGTGCCAGCAGGGCATCAGGGGCCACAGAGCAGTACTTC. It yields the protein CASRASGATEQYF.

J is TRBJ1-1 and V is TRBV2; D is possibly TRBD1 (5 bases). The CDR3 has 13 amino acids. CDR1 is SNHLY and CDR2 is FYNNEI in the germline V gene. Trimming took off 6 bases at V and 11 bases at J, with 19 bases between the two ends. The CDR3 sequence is CASRPLGVPAAFF. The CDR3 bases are TGTGCCAGCAGACCTTTAGGGGTCCCGGCGGCTTTCTTT.

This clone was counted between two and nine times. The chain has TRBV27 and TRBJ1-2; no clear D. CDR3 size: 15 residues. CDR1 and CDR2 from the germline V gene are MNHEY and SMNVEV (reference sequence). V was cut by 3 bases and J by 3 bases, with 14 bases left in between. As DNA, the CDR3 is TGTGCCAGCAGTTTCACCCACCGGGGAGACTATGGCTACACCTTC. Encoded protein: CASSFTHRGDYGYTF.

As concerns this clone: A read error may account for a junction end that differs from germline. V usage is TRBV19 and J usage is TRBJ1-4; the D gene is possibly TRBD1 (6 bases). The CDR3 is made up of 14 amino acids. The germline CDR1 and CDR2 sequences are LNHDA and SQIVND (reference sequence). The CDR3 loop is CASTERGAKEKLFF. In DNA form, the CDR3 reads TGTGCCAGTACCGAACGGGGGGCTAAGGAAAAACTGTTTTTT.

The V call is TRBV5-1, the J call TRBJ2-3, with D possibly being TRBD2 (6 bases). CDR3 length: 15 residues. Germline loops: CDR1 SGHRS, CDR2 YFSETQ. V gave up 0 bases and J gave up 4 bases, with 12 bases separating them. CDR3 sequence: CASSLAGGFPDTQYF. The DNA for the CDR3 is TGCGCCAGCAGCTTGGCCGGGGGTTTCCCAGATACGCAGTATTTT.

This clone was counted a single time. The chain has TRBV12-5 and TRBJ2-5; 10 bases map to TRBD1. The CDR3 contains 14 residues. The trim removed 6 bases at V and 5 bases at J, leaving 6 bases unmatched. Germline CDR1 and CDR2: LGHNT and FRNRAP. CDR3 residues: CASGAGTGEETQYF. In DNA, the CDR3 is TGTGCTAGTGGCGCCGGGACAGGGGAGGAGACCCAGTACTTC.

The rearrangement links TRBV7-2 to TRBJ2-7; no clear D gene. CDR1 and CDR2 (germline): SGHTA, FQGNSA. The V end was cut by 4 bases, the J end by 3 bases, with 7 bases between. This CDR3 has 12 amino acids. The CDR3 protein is CASSSNSYEQYF. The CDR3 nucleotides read TGTGCCAGCAGCTCTAACAGCTACGAGCAGTACTTC.

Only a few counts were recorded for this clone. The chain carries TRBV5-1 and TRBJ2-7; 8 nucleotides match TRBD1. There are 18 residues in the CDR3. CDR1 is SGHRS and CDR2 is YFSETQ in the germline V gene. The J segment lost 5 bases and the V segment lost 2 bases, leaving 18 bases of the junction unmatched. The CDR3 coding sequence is TGCGCCAGCAGCTTTAACCTCCAGGGGGCAAGAGAATCTGACGAGCAGTACTTC. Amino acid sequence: CASSFNLQGARESDEQYF.

The DNA of the CDR3 is TGTGCCAGCAGCGTAGACCTTATAGGGGACTATGGCTACACCTTC. Amino acids: CASSVDLIGDYGYTF. The chain carries TRBV9 and TRBJ1-2; tentatively, D is TRBD1 (5 bases). The germline V gene encodes CDR1 SGDLS and CDR2 YYNGEE. Trimming took 0 bases from V and 3 from J, leaving 12 bases between them. This CDR3 has 15 residues.

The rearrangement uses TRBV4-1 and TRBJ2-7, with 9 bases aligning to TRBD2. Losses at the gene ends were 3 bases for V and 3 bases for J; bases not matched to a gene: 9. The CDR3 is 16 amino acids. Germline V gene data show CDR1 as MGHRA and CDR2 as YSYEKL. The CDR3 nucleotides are TGCGCCAGCAGCCACCGAAGGACTAGCGACATCTACGAGCAGTACTTC. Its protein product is CASSHRRTSDIYEQYF.

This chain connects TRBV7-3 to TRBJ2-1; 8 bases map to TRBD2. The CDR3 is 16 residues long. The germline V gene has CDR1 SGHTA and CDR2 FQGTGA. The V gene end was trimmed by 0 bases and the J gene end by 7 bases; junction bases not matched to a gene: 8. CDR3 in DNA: TGTGCCAGCAGCTTAACGAGTGGCGGGAGGTTGAATGAGCAGTTCTTC. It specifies CASSLTSGGRLNEQFF.

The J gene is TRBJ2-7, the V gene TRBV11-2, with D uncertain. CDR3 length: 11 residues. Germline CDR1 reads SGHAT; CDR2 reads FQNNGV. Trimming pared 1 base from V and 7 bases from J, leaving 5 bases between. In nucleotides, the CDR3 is TGTGCCAGCAGCTTAGGTAATGAGCAGTACTTC. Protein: CASSLGNEQYF.

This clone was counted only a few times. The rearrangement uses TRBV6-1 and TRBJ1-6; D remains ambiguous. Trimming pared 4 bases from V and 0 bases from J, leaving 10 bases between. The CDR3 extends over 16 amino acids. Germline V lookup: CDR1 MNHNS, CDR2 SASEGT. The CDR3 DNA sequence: TGTGCCAGCAGTGTACGAAGGGACTCCTATAATTCACCCCTCCACTTT. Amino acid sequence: CASSVRRDSYNSPLHF.

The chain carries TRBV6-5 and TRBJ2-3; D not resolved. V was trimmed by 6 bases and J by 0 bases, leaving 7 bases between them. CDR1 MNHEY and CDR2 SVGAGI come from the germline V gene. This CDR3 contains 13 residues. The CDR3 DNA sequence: TGTGCCAGCAGAAAGCAGAGCACAGATACGCAGTATTTT. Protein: CASRKQSTDTQYF.

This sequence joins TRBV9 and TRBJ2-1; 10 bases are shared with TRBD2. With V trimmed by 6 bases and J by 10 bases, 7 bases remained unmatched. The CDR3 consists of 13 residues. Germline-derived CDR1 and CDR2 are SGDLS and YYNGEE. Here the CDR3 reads CASNRLAGGEQFF. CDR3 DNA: TGTGCCAGCAACCGATTAGCGGGGGGAGAGCAGTTCTTC.